The present entry profiles one T cell receptor beta chain with its context. CDR1 and CDR2 from the germline V gene are SGHDT and YYEEEE. Trimming cost V 1 base and J 1 base, with 11 bases left between them. The CDR3 extends over 15 amino acids. The sample is drawn from a study of OX40 agonist ivuxolimab in advanced cancers. Study in general: Patients were treated with ivuxolimab, an agonistic anti-OX40 (CD134) antibody.

The assay was immunoSEQ multiplex PCR, and TCRdb's table has in-frame clones only and misses some. Of over 95,000 clones detected, roughly 80% appear once; the ten largest clones hold roughly 1.5%. This TCR came from an adult with an advanced solid tumor such as melanoma, head and neck, liver or kidney cancer. The chain couples TRBV5-6 to TRBJ1-1; a possible D gene is TRBD1 (6 bases). Source: CD4+ or CD8+ T cells sorted from blood, taken in a trial of the OX40 agonist ivuxolimab. Here the CDR3 reads CASSLFPGANTEAFF. Here the CDR3 DNA reads TGTGCCAGCAGCTTGTTTCCAGGGGCGAACACTGAAGCTTTCTTT.